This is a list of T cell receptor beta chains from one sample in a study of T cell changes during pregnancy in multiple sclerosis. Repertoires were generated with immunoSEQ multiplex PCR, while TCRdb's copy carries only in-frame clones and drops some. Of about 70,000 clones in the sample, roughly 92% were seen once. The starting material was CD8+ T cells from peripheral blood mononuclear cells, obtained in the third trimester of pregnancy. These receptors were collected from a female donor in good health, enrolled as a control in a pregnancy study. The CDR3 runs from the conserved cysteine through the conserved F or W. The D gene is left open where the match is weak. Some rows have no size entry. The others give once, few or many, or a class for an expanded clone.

CDR3: CAWSFIGTSGGRVGDTQYF
DNA: TGTGCCTGGAGCTTCATAGGGACTAGCGGGGGGCGCGTAGGAGATACGCAGTATTTT
D: TRBD2
V: TRBV30
J: TRBJ2-3
size: once

CDR3: CASSLGGNEQFF
DNA: TGTGCCAGCTCACTGGGGGGGAATGAGCAGTTCTTC
D: TRBD2
V: TRBV18
J: TRBJ2-1
size: -

CDR3: CASSSTYDGGAIMFNEQFF
DNA: TGTGCCAGCAGCTCTACGTATGATGGGGGGGCGATTATGTTCAATGAGCAGTTCTTC
D: -
V: TRBV7-2
J: TRBJ2-1
size: -

CDR3: CASSLEGDGYTF
DNA: TGTGCCAGCAGCTTGGAGGGGGATGGCTACACCTTC
D: -
V: TRBV5-6
J: TRBJ1-2
size: -

CDR3: CASSARAENSPLHF
DNA: TGTGCCAGCAGCGCGAGGGCAGAGAATTCACCCCTCCACTTT
D: -
V: TRBV9
J: TRBJ1-6
size: -

CDR3: CASGLPARDTQYF
DNA: TGTGCTAGTGGTTTGCCTGCCAGAGATACGCAGTATTTT
D: -
V: TRBV12-5
J: TRBJ2-3
size: -

CDR3: CASRGTGGAGIYEQYF
DNA: TGTGCCAGCAGAGGAACGGGGGGGGCCGGTATCTACGAGCAGTACTTC
D: TRBD2
V: TRBV5-4
J: TRBJ2-7
size: once

CDR3: CASSERTETGNSNQPQHF
DNA: TGTGCCAGCAGTGAACGCACCGAAACAGGGAATAGCAATCAGCCCCAGCATTTT
D: -
V: TRBV6-1
J: TRBJ1-5
size: -

CDR3: CAIRYGLAGDQETQYF
DNA: TGTGCCATCAGGTACGGACTAGCGGGGGATCAGGAGACCCAGTACTTC
D: TRBD2
V: TRBV10-3
J: TRBJ2-5
size: -

CDR3: CASSHPGTLSYEQYF
DNA: TGTGCCAGCAGCCATCCCGGGACTTTATCCTACGAGCAGTACTTC
D: -
V: TRBV14
J: TRBJ2-7
size: -

CDR3: CSVEIWGSEAFF
DNA: TGCAGCGTTGAAATTTGGGGCTCTGAAGCTTTCTTT
D: -
V: TRBV29-1
J: TRBJ1-1
size: -

CDR3: CASSFLAGVETQYF
DNA: TGTGCCAGCAGCTTCCTAGCGGGGGTAGAGACCCAGTACTTC
D: TRBD2
V: TRBV7-6
J: TRBJ2-5
size: -

CDR3: CASSPRDPGDTQYF
DNA: TGTGCCAGCAGCCCGCGGGACCCTGGAGATACGCAGTATTTT
D: -
V: TRBV11-3
J: TRBJ2-3
size: -

CDR3: CASSPGEGNQPQHF
DNA: TGCGCCAGCAGCCCGGGAGAGGGCAATCAGCCCCAGCATTTT
D: -
V: TRBV5-1
J: TRBJ1-5
size: -

CDR3: CASSSLGQTNSPLHF
DNA: TGTGCCAGCAGCTCGCTGGGACAGACTAATTCACCCCTCCACTTT
D: TRBD1
V: TRBV5-5
J: TRBJ1-6
size: -

CDR3: CASSLEGRGEAFF
DNA: TGTGCCAGCAGCTTAGAGGGGAGGGGTGAAGCTTTCTTT
D: -
V: TRBV7-9
J: TRBJ1-1
size: -

CDR3: CASGLSKNTEAFF
DNA: TGTGCTAGTGGTTTGAGCAAGAACACTGAAGCTTTCTTT
D: -
V: TRBV12-5
J: TRBJ1-1
size: -

CDR3: CASSSTGGFGEQFF
DNA: TGTGCCAGCAGTTCAACGGGGGGCTTTGGTGAGCAGTTCTTC
D: -
V: TRBV27
J: TRBJ2-1
size: -

CDR3: CASRGGRNYNEQFF
DNA: TGTGCCAGCAGGGGGGGGCGAAACTACAATGAGCAGTTCTTC
D: -
V: TRBV27
J: TRBJ2-1
size: -

CDR3: CSVGKGAVSYEQYF
DNA: TGCAGCGTGGGCAAAGGGGCAGTCTCCTACGAGCAGTACTTC
D: -
V: TRBV29-1
J: TRBJ2-7
size: -

CDR3: CASSLGGTGYGYEQYF
DNA: TGTGCCAGCAGTTTAGGAGGGACAGGGTACGGCTACGAGCAGTACTTC
D: TRBD1
V: TRBV27
J: TRBJ2-7
size: -

CDR3: CASSESIRTGLPGFF
DNA: TGCGCCAGCAGTGAGTCAATACGGACGGGACTCCCGGGGTTCTTC
D: -
V: TRBV10-2
J: TRBJ2-1
size: -

CDR3: CASSSPGQVDLEAFF
DNA: TGTGCCAGCAGCTCTCCGGGACAGGTGGATTTAGAAGCTTTCTTT
D: TRBD1
V: TRBV7-9
J: TRBJ1-1
size: -

CDR3: CASSLGQGGAGELFF
DNA: TGTGCCAGCAGTTTGGGACAGGGGGGGGCCGGGGAGCTGTTTTTT
D: TRBD1
V: TRBV27
J: TRBJ2-2
size: -

CDR3: CSVDGQNTGELFF
DNA: TGCAGCGTTGACGGACAAAACACCGGGGAGCTGTTTTTT
D: -
V: TRBV29-1
J: TRBJ2-2
size: -

CDR3: CASSSEGGSGGTIYF
DNA: TGTGCCAGCAGCTCGGAAGGGGGCTCTGGGGGCACCATATATTTT
D: TRBD1
V: TRBV5-5
J: TRBJ1-3
size: -

CDR3: CASSPEAVRITDTQYF
DNA: TGTGCCAGCAGCCCCGAGGCGGTCCGTATCACAGATACGCAGTATTTT
D: -
V: TRBV7-6
J: TRBJ2-3
size: -

CDR3: CASSAGGTGELFF
DNA: TGTGCCAGCAGCGCAGGGGGTACCGGGGAGCTGTTTTTT
D: TRBD1
V: TRBV9
J: TRBJ2-2
size: -

CDR3: CASSPSPTGNTEAFF
DNA: TGCGCCAGCAGCCCGAGCCCAACAGGGAACACTGAAGCTTTCTTT
D: -
V: TRBV4-3
J: TRBJ1-1
size: -

CDR3: CSVEGLAGVYEQYF
DNA: TGCAGCGTTGAAGGTCTAGCGGGGGTCTACGAGCAGTACTTC
D: TRBD2
V: TRBV29-1
J: TRBJ2-7
size: -

CDR3: CASSFAGGSEQYF
DNA: TGTGCCAGCAGCTTCGCCGGCGGGAGCGAGCAGTACTTC
D: TRBD2
V: TRBV5-6
J: TRBJ2-7
size: -

CDR3: CASSYSGGRETQYF
DNA: TGTGCCAGCAGTTACTCGGGGGGGAGAGAGACCCAGTACTTC
D: TRBD2
V: TRBV6-5
J: TRBJ2-5
size: -

CDR3: CSVESSDREWAGGTEAFF
DNA: TGCAGCGTTGAATCCTCGGACAGGGAATGGGCCGGGGGGACTGAAGCTTTCTTT
D: TRBD1
V: TRBV29-1
J: TRBJ1-1
size: -

CDR3: CASSRDRDKLGTEAFF
DNA: TGTGCCAGCAGCCGGGACAGGGACAAGTTGGGCACTGAAGCTTTCTTT
D: TRBD1
V: TRBV9
J: TRBJ1-1
size: once

CDR3: CASSSGTGKITLHF
DNA: TGTGCCAGCAGTTCCGGGACAGGGAAGATCACCCTCCACTTT
D: TRBD1
V: TRBV27
J: TRBJ1-6
size: -

CDR3: CASSVTSGGPSTDTQYF
DNA: TGTGCCAGCAGCGTGACTAGCGGGGGGCCTAGCACAGATACGCAGTATTTT
D: TRBD2
V: TRBV13
J: TRBJ2-3
size: -

CDR3: CASSGQLKYGYTF
DNA: TGTGCCAGCAGTGGACAGTTAAAATATGGCTACACCTTC
D: -
V: TRBV2
J: TRBJ1-2
size: -

CDR3: CASSKGVGTEAFF
DNA: TGTGCCAGCAGTAAAGGGGTAGGCACTGAAGCTTTCTTT
D: -
V: TRBV27
J: TRBJ1-1
size: -

CDR3: CASSAPGDYNSPLHF
DNA: TGTGCCAGCAGTGCACCAGGGGACTATAATTCACCCCTCCACTTT
D: -
V: TRBV6-5
J: TRBJ1-6
size: -

CDR3: CASSQDAGLTEAFF
DNA: TGCGCCAGCAGCCAAGACGCGGGGTTGACTGAAGCTTTCTTT
D: -
V: TRBV4-3
J: TRBJ1-1
size: -

CDR3: CASSQQGQGGHRVATNEKLFF
DNA: TGCGCCAGCAGTCAACAAGGACAGGGGGGTCACAGGGTTGCAACTAATGAAAAACTGTTTTTT
D: TRBD1
V: TRBV23-1
J: TRBJ1-4
size: -

CDR3: CASSVGLRMNTDTQYF
DNA: TGTGCCAGCAGCGTGGGACTGCGAATGAACACAGATACGCAGTATTTT
D: -
V: TRBV9
J: TRBJ2-3
size: -

CDR3: CASSYVRTAGAAYEQYF
DNA: TGTGCCAGCAGTTATGTGAGGACTGCGGGGGCCGCCTACGAGCAGTACTTC
D: -
V: TRBV27
J: TRBJ2-7
size: -

CDR3: CASSLQGSANTEAFF
DNA: TGTGCCAGCAGCCTACAGGGTAGTGCGAACACTGAAGCTTTCTTT
D: -
V: TRBV7-2
J: TRBJ1-1
size: -

CDR3: CATLGPGANVLTF
DNA: TGTGCCACCTTGGGGCCTGGGGCCAACGTCCTGACTTTC
D: -
V: TRBV2
J: TRBJ2-6
size: -

CDR3: CASSARDSYEQYF
DNA: TGTGCCAGCAGTGCTCGGGACAGCTACGAGCAGTACTTC
D: TRBD1
V: TRBV6-5
J: TRBJ2-7
size: -

CDR3: CASSSTGTGDGYTF
DNA: TGTGCCAGCAGCTCCACCGGGACAGGGGACGGCTACACCTTC
D: TRBD1
V: TRBV7-3
J: TRBJ1-2
size: once